What follows are 30 T cell receptor beta chains derived from one specimen sequenced in a study of T cells in women clearing cervical HPV infection. Clones were read by immunoSEQ multiplex PCR, and TCRdb kept only the in-frame ones, dropping some. This listing includes some 25,000 clones. Material: blood buffy coat. Every receptor here comes from a woman between 18 and 70 years old with a cervical HPV16 infection that either progressed to CIN3+ or cleared (not recorded which).

Details on this clone: The read terminates 3 residues before the CDR3 end, so the remaining end is supplied by the germline J gene. The chain has TRBV14 and TRBJ1-2; D call uncertain. Germline loops: CDR1 SGHDN, CDR2 FVKESK. Trimming cost V 4 bases and J 1 base, with 10 bases left between them. The CDR3 contains 14 residues. CDR3 bases read: TGTGCCAGCAGCCCCTCAGTTGTTAACTATGGC. This codes for CASSPSVVNYG. The full CDR3 reads CASSPSVVNYGYTF.

Concerning this clone itself: The missing CDR3 end, 3 residues past where the read stops, is filled in from the germline J gene. The chain has TRBV15 and TRBJ2-7; D not resolved. The CDR3 length is 15 residues. V lost 0 bases, J lost 2 bases, and 11 bases lay in between. Germline V gives CDR1 LNHNV, CDR2 YYDKDF (reference sequence). This chain's CDR3 is CATSRDPGGTYEQYF. CDR3 bases read: TGTGCCACCAGCAGAGATCCCGGCGGAACCTACGAG.

Details on this clone: The read terminates 3 residues before the CDR3 end, so the remaining end is supplied by the germline J gene. This chain joins TRBV7-9 and TRBJ1-2; D may be TRBD1 (5 bases). V was shortened by 4 bases and J by 6 bases, with 12 bases between the two germline ends. Germline V gene data show CDR1 as SEHNR and CDR2 as FQNEAQ (reference sequence). The CDR3 spans 13 residues. The DNA read from the CDR3 is TGTGCCAGCAGCTGGACAAGGACCCATGGC. Translated: CASSWTRTHG. The CDR3 as a whole reads CASSWTRTHGYTF.

About this clone itself: The sequenced fragment ends 3 residues before the CDR3 boundary, so the rest is inferred from the germline J gene. The chain combines TRBV5-1 with TRBJ2-4; 9 bases are shared with TRBD1. Germline V CDR1 and CDR2: SGHRS, YFSETQ. Trimming removed 4 bases from V and 9 bases from J; junction bases left unmatched: 8. The CDR3 covers 14 residues. This CDR3 is CASSPGTGPVIQYF. Partial CDR3 DNA: TGCGCCAGCAGCCCCGGGACAGGGCCAGTCATT.

A word on this clone: The read stops 3 residues short of the end of the CDR3; the missing end is completed from the germline J gene. The chain couples TRBV20-1 to TRBJ2-1; TRBD2 aligns across 11 bases. CDR3 length: 17 amino acids. With V trimmed by 6 bases and J by 2 bases, 12 bases remained unmatched. The germline CDR1 and CDR2 sequences are DFQATT and SNEGSKA (reference sequence). Partial CDR3 DNA: TGCAGTGCCCGGGGGCTAGCGGGAGGTCCGACCTACAATGAG. Its protein is CSARGLAGGPTYNE. The CDR3, in full, reads CSARGLAGGPTYNEQFF.

Concerning this clone: The read is 3 residues too short to cover the CDR3 end, so that end is filled in from the germline J gene. V is TRBV7-9 and J is TRBJ2-1; TRBD1 matches at 7 bases. The germline V gene encodes CDR1 SEHNR and CDR2 FQNEAQ (reference sequence). The CDR3 extends over 15 amino acids. Losses at the gene ends were 5 bases for V and 4 bases for J; bases not matched to a gene: 8. The CDR3 is CASSRGGRVYNEQFF. CDR3 bases read: TGTGCCAGCAGCCGAGGGGGCCGGGTGTACAATGAG. The full variable domain, with the rest looked up from reference TRBV7-9 and TRBJ2-1, is DTGVSQNPRHKITKRGQNVTFRCDPISEHNRLYWYRQTLGQGPEFLTYFQNEAQLEKSRLLSDRFSAERPKGSFSTLEIQRTEQGDSAMYLCASSRGGRVYNEQFFGPGTRLTVL.

Comments on this clone: Read sequence stops 3 residues before the CDR3 end, and the germline J gene provides the missing end. J is TRBJ1-3 and V is TRBV14, with a weak D call TRBD1 (5 bases). Germline assignment: CDR1 SGHDN and CDR2 FVKESK. This CDR3 region has 18 residues. Trimming removed 1 base at V and 4 bases at J, with 20 bases between. The CDR3 reads CASSQVALQDPRGNTIYF. The covered CDR3 bases are TGTGCCAGCAGCCAAGTCGCCTTACAGGACCCGAGGGGAAACACC.

With regard to this clone: The read ends 3 residues before the CDR3 terminus; that terminus is restored from the germline J gene. V is TRBV20-1 and J is TRBJ2-1, with 8 bases identical to TRBD2. The J segment lost 0 bases and the V segment lost 6 bases, leaving 22 bases of the junction unmatched. The CDR3 covers 20 residues. CDR1 and CDR2 (germline): DFQATT, SNEGSKA (reference sequence). CDR3 residues: CSATTTPGTRRPGSYNEQFF. The sequenced part of the CDR3 DNA is TGCAGTGCGACCACGACACCCGGGACTAGACGGCCGGGCTCCTACAATGAG.

A remark on this clone: The read ends 3 residues shy of where the CDR3 ends; the end is completed using the germline J gene. This sequence joins TRBV10-3 and TRBJ2-3, with 7 bases identical to TRBD2. J gave up 0 bases and V 8 bases, and 11 bases lay outside the gene matches. The CDR3 runs to 16 residues. Germline V lookup: CDR1 ENHRY, CDR2 SYGVKD. The sequenced part of the CDR3 DNA is TGTGCCATCGGCTTAACTAGCGAATCTAGCACAGATACG. This codes for CAIGLTSESSTDT. The full CDR3 reads CAIGLTSESSTDTQYF.

Turning to this clone: With the read ending 3 residues before the CDR3 end, the germline J gene is used to fill in that end. This sequence joins TRBV4-1 and TRBJ2-2; D possibly corresponds to TRBD2 (6 bases). Trimming shortened V by 4 bases and J by 0 bases, and 9 bases separated the two germline ends. Per germline, CDR1 MGHRA and CDR2 YSYEKL. CDR3 length equals 15 residues. This CDR3 reads CASSRSGSNTGELFF. CDR3 DNA (partial): TGCGCCAGCAGCCGGAGCGGGTCGAACACCGGGGAG.

As to this clone: The read terminates 3 residues before the CDR3 end, so the remaining end is supplied by the germline J gene. The chain recombines TRBV10-3 with TRBJ2-4; the D is unclear. Germline CDR1 and CDR2: ENHRY and SYGVKD. This CDR3 spans 13 amino acids. The CDR3 region is CAISESTNYGQYF. The sequenced part of the CDR3 DNA is TGTGCCATCAGTGAGTCCACTAACTATGGT.

The CDR3: CASSPTGLAGGGYPGELFF. The sequenced part of the CDR3 DNA is TGTGCCAGTAGCCCAACCGGACTAGCGGGAGGAGGGTATCCCGGGGAG. This rearrangement joins TRBV19 to TRBJ2-2; 14 positions agree with TRBD2. The sequenced fragment ends 3 residues before the CDR3 boundary, so the rest is inferred from the germline J gene. V lost 6 bases, J lost 6 bases, and 15 bases stayed unmatched. The CDR3 contains 19 residues. Germline lookup yields CDR1 LNHDA and CDR2 SQIVND (reference sequence).

CDR3 protein: CASRETGGSETQYF. CDR3 DNA (partial): TGTGCCAGCAGAGAGACAGGGGGAAGTGAGACC. The V and J genes are TRBV2 and TRBJ2-5, with 9 bases identical to TRBD1. The read terminates 3 residues ahead of where the CDR3 ends, so the germline J gene completes it. The trim removed 6 bases at V and 5 bases at J, leaving 7 bases unmatched. Germline V gene sequence: CDR1 SNHLY, CDR2 FYNNEI. The CDR3 covers 14 residues.

About this clone itself: The read terminates 3 residues ahead of where the CDR3 ends, so the germline J gene completes it. This chain links TRBV5-1 with TRBJ2-7; D possibly corresponds to TRBD2 (7 bases). The CDR3 contains 14 residues. The V gene's germline CDR1 is SGHRS and CDR2 YFSETQ. V was trimmed by 1 base and J by 2 bases, leaving 10 bases between them. The sequenced part of the CDR3 DNA is TGCGCCAGCAGCTTGAAGGGGGGGCCCTACGAG. Protein sequence: CASSLKGGPYE. The entire CDR3 is CASSLKGGPYEQYF. Filled out from reference TRBV5-1 and TRBJ2-7, the complete variable domain reads KAGVTQTPRYLIKTRGQQVTLSCSPISGHRSVSWYQQTPGQGLQFLFEYFSETQRNKGNFPGRFSGRQFSNSRSEMNVSTLELGDSALYLCASSLKGGPYEQYFGPGTRLTVT.

Worth noting for this clone: Read sequence stops 3 residues before the CDR3 end, and the germline J gene provides the missing end. The chain recombines TRBV2 with TRBJ1-1; tentatively, D is TRBD1 (6 bases). Germline CDR1 is SNHLY and CDR2 is FYNNEI. The V end was cut by 5 bases, the J end by 1 base, with 8 bases between. The CDR3 spans 13 residues. The CDR3 loop is CASSKQGNTEAFF. Incomplete CDR3 DNA: TGTGCCAGCAGTAAACAGGGGAACACTGAA. The full variable domain, in which reference TRBV2 and TRBJ1-1 provide the parts outside the CDR3, is EPEVTQTPSHQVTQMGQEVILRCVPISNHLYFYWYRQILGQKVEFLVSFYNNEISEKSEIFDDQFSVERPDGSNFTLKIRSTKLEDSAMYFCASSKQGNTEAFFGQGTRLTVV.

Notes on this clone: Read coverage stops 3 residues before the CDR3 terminus; the germline J gene supplies the remainder. V gene TRBV12-3 or TRBV12-4 combines with J gene TRBJ1-2; 7 bases fit TRBD1. With V trimmed by 5 bases and J by 6 bases, 6 bases remained unmatched. The CDR3 consists of 13 residues. CDR3 DNA (partial): TGTGCCAGCAGTATCCGGGACAGTCATGGC. It specifies CASSIRDSHG. The CDR3 in its entirety is CASSIRDSHGYTF.

Points on this clone: Read data end 3 residues before the CDR3 end; the end is taken from the germline J gene. The V gene is TRBV2, the J gene TRBJ1-1, with D possibly being TRBD1 (6 bases). This CDR3 spans 14 amino acids. Germline V gene sequence: CDR1 SNHLY, CDR2 FYNNEI. The V and J ends lost 7 bases and 3 bases respectively, with 15 bases between them. The CDR3 protein is CASKWGGADTEAFF. CDR3 DNA, as far as it was read: TGTGCCAGCAAGTGGGGGGGCGCGGACACTGAA.

With regard to this clone: The read halts 3 residues ahead of the CDR3 end, with the missing end drawn from the germline J gene. V and J are TRBV30 and TRBJ2-1, with TRBD2 as a possible D gene (8 bases). Trimming stripped 4 bases from V and 7 bases from J, with 17 bases between. Germline V CDR1 and CDR2: GTSNPN, SVGIG (reference sequence). This CDR3 is built from 14 residues. Incomplete CDR3 DNA: TGTGCCTGGACCGGCCGGGAGGGGGCTAATGAG. The encoded protein is CAWTGREGANE. The full CDR3 reads CAWTGREGANEQFF.

About this clone itself: The CDR3 extends 3 residues past the end of the read, so its final part is completed from the germline J gene. The J gene is TRBJ2-3, the V gene TRBV20-1; the D gene is possibly TRBD1 (7 bases). Germline V gene lookup returns CDR1 DFQATT and CDR2 SNEGSKA (reference sequence). This CDR3 spans 13 amino acids. The sequenced CDR3 bases are TGCAGTGCTAGCCAGGGGGGACAAGAGACG. Amino acid sequence: CSASQGGQET. The full CDR3 sequence reads CSASQGGQETQYF.

A word on this clone: The sequenced fragment ends 3 residues before the CDR3 boundary, so the rest is inferred from the germline J gene. The chain is built from TRBV5-4 and TRBJ2-3; D is undetermined. From germline, CDR1 is SGHNT and CDR2 YYREEE (reference sequence). CDR3 length equals 15 residues. With 4 bases removed from V and 0 bases from J, the gap between germline ends came to 12 bases. CDR3 amino acids: CASSPDSSSTDTQYF. The covered CDR3 bases are TGTGCCAGCAGCCCAGACTCGTCTAGCACAGATACG. The whole variable domain, filled in from reference TRBV5-4 and TRBJ2-3, reads ETGVTQSPTHLIKTRGQQVTLRCSSQSGHNTVSWYQQALGQGPQFIFQYYREEENGRGNFPPRFSGLQFPNYSSELNVNALELDDSALYLCASSPDSSSTDTQYFGPGTRLTVL.

CDR3 bases read: TGCGCCAGCAGCAGGGGACAGGGAGGGGAGACC. It is translated as CASSRGQGGET. The full CDR3 protein is CASSRGQGGETQYF. The rearrangement links TRBV5-1 to TRBJ2-5; 9 bases match TRBD1. Read data end 3 residues before the CDR3 end; the end is taken from the germline J gene. CDR3 length: 14 residues. The junction had 6 bases not matched to a gene; V was cut back by 4 bases and J by 5 bases. The germline V gene has CDR1 SGHRS and CDR2 YFSETQ.

For this clone: The CDR3 goes on 3 residues after the read ends, and that part is filled in from the germline J gene. The V and J genes are TRBV5-1 and TRBJ2-6; D may be TRBD1 (5 bases). The CDR3 sequence is 15 residues long. Germline V gene data show CDR1 as SGHRS and CDR2 as YFSETQ. V was clipped by 4 bases and J by 0 bases, with 8 bases between them. The CDR3 loop is CASSQGSSGANVLTF. The CDR3 DNA, read in part, is TGCGCCAGCAGCCAGGGTTCCTCTGGGGCCAACGTC.

As concerns this clone: The read terminates 3 residues before the CDR3 end, so the remaining end is supplied by the germline J gene. This sequence joins TRBV2 and TRBJ2-1; D may correspond to TRBD1 or TRBD2 (5 bases each). The CDR3 has 15 residues. Germline loops: CDR1 SNHLY, CDR2 FYNNEI. Trimming took off 6 bases at V and 0 bases at J, with 12 bases between the two ends. The covered CDR3 bases are TGTGCCAGCAGCGAGGGGTCCCCCTCCTACAATGAG. Amino acid sequence: CASSEGSPSYNE. The whole CDR3 sequence is CASSEGSPSYNEQFF.

To note about this clone: The read gets to within 3 residues of the CDR3 end, and the germline J gene fills in the rest. The gene calls are TRBV7-9 and TRBJ2-5; D uncertain. Germline V gene lookup returns CDR1 SEHNR and CDR2 FQNEAQ (reference sequence). The CDR3 runs to 14 residues. Trimming cost V 2 bases and J 1 base, with 8 bases left between them. CDR3 DNA (partial): TGTGCCAGCAGCTTACTCGGTATCCAAGAGACC. This sequence encodes CASSLLGIQET. The complete CDR3 sequence is CASSLLGIQETQYF.

For this clone: Read sequence stops 3 residues before the CDR3 end, and the germline J gene provides the missing end. V usage is TRBV18 and J usage is TRBJ2-6; 7 nucleotides align to TRBD1. This CDR3 contains 14 residues. Germline V lookup: CDR1 KGHSH, CDR2 LQKENI. Incomplete CDR3 DNA: TGTGCCAGCTCACAGGGACAGTCCACTAGAATC. Encoded protein: CASSQGQSTRI. The entire CDR3 sequence reads CASSQGQSTRILTF.

A word on this clone: The read comes to an end 3 residues before the CDR3 does, leaving the germline J gene to fill in the end. This chain joins TRBV7-9 and TRBJ1-2; D is possibly TRBD1 (5 bases). Germline V gene sequence: CDR1 SEHNR, CDR2 FQNEAQ (reference sequence). CDR3 length equals 15 residues. CDR3 protein: CASSAGTSVYNDYTF. The covered CDR3 bases are TGTGCCAGCAGCGCCGGGACTAGCGTTTACAATGAC.

Points on this clone: The read comes to an end 3 residues before the CDR3 does, leaving the germline J gene to fill in the end. The chain uses TRBV19 and TRBJ2-3; D ambiguous. This CDR3 is 13 amino acids long. CDR1 is LNHDA, CDR2 SQIVND, per germline (reference sequence). The CDR3 DNA, read in part, is TGTGCCAGTAATGAAGGCCGCCAAGAGACG. Amino acid sequence: CASNEGRQET. The CDR3 in its entirety is CASNEGRQETQYF.

CDR3 sequence: CASSYPEVGDFGYTF. Partial CDR3 DNA: TGTGCCAGCAGCTATCCGGAGGTCGGGGACTTCGGC. V gene TRBV7-9 combines with J gene TRBJ1-2, with D perhaps matching TRBD1 (5 bases). The CDR3 goes on 3 residues after the read ends, and that part is filled in from the germline J gene. In germline, CDR1 is SEHNR, CDR2 FQNEAQ (reference sequence). The CDR3 sequence is 15 residues long.

Points on this clone: The read falls 3 residues short of the CDR3 end, and the missing part is taken from the germline J gene. The chain employs TRBV4-2 and TRBJ2-4, with TRBD2 matching over 10 bases. Germline CDR1 and CDR2: LGHNA and YNFKEQ. The CDR3 contains 19 residues. With 1 base clipped from V and 8 bases from J, the junction kept 17 bases outside the gene matches. The CDR3: CASSQGNRVAGGLGDIQYF. Partial CDR3 DNA: TGTGCCAGCAGCCAAGGGAATAGGGTAGCGGGAGGTCTGGGGGACATT.

With regard to this clone: The CDR3 end lies 3 residues beyond the end of the read and is filled in from the germline J gene. The J gene is TRBJ2-5, the V gene TRBV5-1; TRBD2 is a possible D gene (6 bases). Trimming stripped 4 bases from V and 5 bases from J, with 18 bases between. CDR1 is SGHRS and CDR2 is YFSETQ in the germline V gene. This CDR3 is built from 15 residues. CDR3: CASSPAGSGGETQYF. Incomplete CDR3 DNA: TGCGCCAGCAGCCCCGCAGGGAGTGGGGGGGAGACC.